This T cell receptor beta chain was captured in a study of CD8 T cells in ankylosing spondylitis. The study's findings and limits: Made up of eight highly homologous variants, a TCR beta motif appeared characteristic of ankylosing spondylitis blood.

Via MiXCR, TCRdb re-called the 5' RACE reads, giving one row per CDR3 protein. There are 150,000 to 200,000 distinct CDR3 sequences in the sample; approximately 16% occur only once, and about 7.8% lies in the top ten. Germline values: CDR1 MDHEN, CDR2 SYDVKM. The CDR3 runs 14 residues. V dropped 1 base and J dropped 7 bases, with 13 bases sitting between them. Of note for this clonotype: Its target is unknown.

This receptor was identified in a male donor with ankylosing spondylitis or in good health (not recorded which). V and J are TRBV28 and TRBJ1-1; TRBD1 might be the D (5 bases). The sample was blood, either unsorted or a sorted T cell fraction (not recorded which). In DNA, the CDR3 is TGTGCCAGCAGTTTATACGGACAAGGCCTTGAAGCTTTCTTT. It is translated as CASSLYGQGLEAFF.